The source of this T cell receptor beta chain is a study of T cell responses to AZD1222 COVID-19 vaccine. Clones were sequenced by immunoSEQ multiplex PCR, and TCRdb holds only the in-frame ones, with some missing. The data hold 80,000 or so clones, with around 90% observed a single time. J gave up 4 bases and V 0 bases, and 6 bases lay outside the gene matches. The CDR3 loop spans 15 amino acids. The germline V gene encodes CDR1 SGHRS and CDR2 YFSETQ. This chain uses TRBV5-1 with TRBJ1-1, with 7 bases identical to TRBD1. The source material was peripheral blood, sampled on day 0 of AZD1222 vaccination. This receptor was taken from an adult in good health. The CDR3 sequence: CASSLEVSGGTEAFF. The CDR3 DNA reads TGCGCCAGCAGCTTGGAGGTATCAGGGGGCACTGAAGCTTTCTTT.